The sequence of this T cell receptor beta chain was determined in a study of somatic mutations in cytotoxic T cells in rheumatoid arthritis. Sequenced by immunoSEQ multiplex PCR; TCRdb stores in-frame clones only, minus some. In the table there are around 11,000 clones, over 55% of which are singletons. Trimming shortened V by 3 bases and J by 5 bases, and 10 bases separated the two germline ends. This CDR3 is 13 amino acids long. CDR1 is SGDLS, CDR2 YYNGEE, per germline. This clonotype was sampled from an adult with rheumatoid arthritis. V and J are TRBV9 and TRBJ2-3; a possible D gene is TRBD1 (6 bases). The sequenced sample was CD8+ T cells sorted from blood. CDR3 in DNA: TGTGCCAGCAGCGGGGGGCCTGGAGATACGCAGTATTTT. Its translation is CASSGGPGDTQYF.